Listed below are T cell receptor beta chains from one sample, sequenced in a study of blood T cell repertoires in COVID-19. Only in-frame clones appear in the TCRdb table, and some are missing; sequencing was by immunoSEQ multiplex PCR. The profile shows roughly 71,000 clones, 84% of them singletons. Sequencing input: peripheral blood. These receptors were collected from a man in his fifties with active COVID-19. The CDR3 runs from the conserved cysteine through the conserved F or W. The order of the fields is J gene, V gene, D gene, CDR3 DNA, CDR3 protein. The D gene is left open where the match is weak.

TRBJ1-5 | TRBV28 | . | TGTGCCAGCAAAGTACAGGGTGAGGGTCAGCCCCAGCATTTT | CASKVQGEGQPQHF
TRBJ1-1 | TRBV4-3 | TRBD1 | TGCGCCAGCAGCCAGCAACAGGGGACTGAAGCTTTCTTT | CASSQQQGTEAFF
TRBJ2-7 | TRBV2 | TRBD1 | TGTGCCAGCAAACAGGGGGCCAGAGTCGTCGAGCAGTACTTC | CASKQGARVVEQYF
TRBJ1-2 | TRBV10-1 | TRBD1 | TGCGCCAGCATTTTCCACCGGAAGCAGACAGGGCGGGGTGGCTACACCTTC | CASIFHRKQTGRGGYTF
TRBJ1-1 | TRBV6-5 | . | TGTGCCAGCAGTTACTCGATGTGGGCGGGGAACACTGAAGCTTTCTTT | CASSYSMWAGNTEAFF
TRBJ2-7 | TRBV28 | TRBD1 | TGTGCCATCATGACAGGGGCCTACGAGCAGTACTTC | CAIMTGAYEQYF
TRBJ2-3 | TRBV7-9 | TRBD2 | TGTGCCAGCAGCCCTCAGGGCGGGGGGGCCGTATGGGATACGCAGTATTTT | CASSPQGGGAVWDTQYF
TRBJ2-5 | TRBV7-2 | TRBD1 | TGTGCCAGCAGCCATCCGGGACAGGGGGCCCAGTACTTC | CASSHPGQGAQYF
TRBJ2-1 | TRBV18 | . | TGTGCCAGCTCACCGTATGGGGGCAGCTACAATGAGCAGTTCTTC | CASSPYGGSYNEQFF
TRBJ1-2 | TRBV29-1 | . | TGCAGCGTCGCCCTAGGGGATAACTATGGCTACACCTTC | CSVALGDNYGYTF
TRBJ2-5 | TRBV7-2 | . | TGTGCCAGCAGCTTGGACGGGACTCAAGAGACCCAGTACTTC | CASSLDGTQETQYF
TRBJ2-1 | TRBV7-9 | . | TGTGCCAGCAGCTTAGGTTCTGAGGGATACTATGCGGATGAGCAGTTCTTC | CASSLGSEGYYADEQFF
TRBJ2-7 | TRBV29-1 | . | TGCAGCGTTGGTACAGGGTTCACCGAGCAGTACTTC | CSVGTGFTEQYF
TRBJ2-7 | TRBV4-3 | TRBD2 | TGCGCCAGCAGCCTACGACCGGGACTAGATTCCGGGCAGTACTTC | CASSLRPGLDSGQYF
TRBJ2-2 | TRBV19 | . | TGTGCCAGTAGTATGATCGGAGGGGTTACCGGGGAGCTGTTTTTT | CASSMIGGVTGELFF
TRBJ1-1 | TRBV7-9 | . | TGTGCCAGCAGCTTAGTTTCTGGCCGAAACACTGAAGCTTTCTTT | CASSLVSGRNTEAFF
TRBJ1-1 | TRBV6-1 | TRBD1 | TGTGCCAGCAGTGAAACCCTCCAGGGGCGACAGGGCACTGAAGCTTTCTTT | CASSETLQGRQGTEAFF